Presented here are 25 T cell receptor beta chains from one specimen sequenced in a study of T cell repertoires in cytomegalovirus infection. TCRdb passed the reads through MiXCR, listing each CDR3 protein once. The sample yields roughly 640,000 distinct CDR3 sequences, roughly 26% seen once. Sequenced sample: CD8+ T cells from PBMCs. The source is a human donor in good health (CMV status not recorded). Some clones in this sample may be carry-over from other donors' samples.

This clonotype was seen a few times. DNA of the CDR3: TGTGCCAGCAGTTCATCGGTGACTGCGGGGCTGAACACCGGGGAGCTGTTTTTT. Protein product: CASSSSVTAGLNTGELFF. The chain uses TRBV27 and TRBJ2-2; D might be TRBD2 (6 bases). CDR1 is MNHEY, CDR2 SMNVEV, per germline (reference sequence). The CDR3 runs to 18 residues. The V end lost 4 bases, the J end lost 1 base, and 19 bases lay between the germline ends.

There are many counts of this clonotype. The V call is TRBV7-9, the J call TRBJ2-7, with TRBD1 matching over 7 bases. The junction had 9 bases not matched to a gene; V was cut back by 5 bases and J by 2 bases. From germline, CDR1 is SEHNR and CDR2 FQNEAQ (reference sequence). This CDR3 region has 15 residues. CDR3 in amino acids: CASSPRQGATYEQYF. CDR3 nucleotides: TGTGCCAGCAGCCCCCGACAGGGAGCAACCTACGAGCAGTACTTC.

This clonotype has a count of ten or more. V and J are TRBV7-6 and TRBJ2-3, with D unclear. Trimming cost V 0 bases and J 2 bases, with 6 bases left between them. CDR1 and CDR2 (germline): SGHVS, FNYEAQ. The CDR3 consists of 14 residues. The CDR3 sequence is CASSLARNTDTQYF. The DNA for the CDR3 is TGTGCCAGCAGCTTAGCGAGGAACACAGATACGCAGTATTTT.

This clonotype was picked up a small number of times. The chain couples TRBV4-3 to TRBJ2-3; tentative D call: TRBD2 (6 bases). The ends were cut back, 1 base at V and 3 bases at J, with 11 bases in the middle. The CDR3 has 15 residues. Germline CDR1 reads LGHNA; CDR2 reads YSLEER. DNA of the CDR3: TGCGCCAGCAGCCAAGTTACTAGCCGTACAGATACGCAGTATTTT. Protein: CASSQVTSRTDTQYF.

This clonotype appeared a few times. The gene calls are TRBV15 and TRBJ2-5; 8 nucleotides align to TRBD2. The length of the CDR3 is 14 residues. Germline V gives CDR1 LNHNV, CDR2 YYDKDF (reference sequence). Unmatched junction bases numbered 6, after V lost 8 bases and J lost 1 base. CDR3 sequence: CATGGLGLQETQYF. CDR3 DNA: TGTGCCACCGGGGGACTAGGGCTCCAAGAGACCCAGTACTTC.

The CDR3 DNA sequence: TGTGCCAGCAGTCCCGACAGTTCAGGGGCCAACGTCCTGACTTTC. The encoded protein is CASSPDSSGANVLTF. The rearrangement uses TRBV12-3 or TRBV12-4 and TRBJ2-6, with a possible D match to TRBD1 (5 bases). This CDR3 has 15 amino acids. The V gene lost 5 bases and the J gene lost 4 bases, with 12 bases spanning the gap.

This clonotype was found many times. As DNA, the CDR3 is TGCGCCAGCAGCCAGGCGACCTCGTCCTACGACTATGGCTACACCTTC. Its translation is CASSQATSSYDYGYTF. This chain links TRBV4-3 with TRBJ1-2; the D is unclear. The germline V and J ends were trimmed by 3 bases and 3 bases, with 17 bases remaining between them. This CDR3 spans 16 amino acids. In germline, CDR1 is LGHNA, CDR2 YSLEER.

Remarks on this clonotype: Given a much more abundant clone one base away, this may be a read error. The chain employs TRBV7-9 and TRBJ2-2, with TRBD1 identical over 7 bases. Germline CDR1 is SEHNR and CDR2 is FQNEAQ (reference sequence). The CDR3 runs 16 residues. Germline trimming cut 8 bases from V and 7 bases from J; bases unmatched to any gene: 16. The CDR3 here is CASGSSPLTGIGELFF. CDR3 bases: TGTGCCAGCGGCTCCTCCCCCCTGACAGGGATCGGGGAGCTGTTTTTT.

This clonotype showed up many times. CDR3 in DNA: TGCAGCGTTGTTGGGGGGAACACCGGGGAGCTGTTTTTT. This translates into CSVVGGNTGELFF. This chain connects TRBV29-1 to TRBJ2-2, with D perhaps assigned TRBD1 or TRBD2 (5 bases each). CDR1 and CDR2 from the germline V gene are SQVTM and ANQGSEA. The V gene lost 4 bases and the J gene lost 1 base, with 7 bases spanning the gap. This CDR3 is built from 13 residues.

The chain employs TRBV29-1 and TRBJ1-1; 7 bases are a match to TRBD1. Trimming cost V 7 bases and J 4 bases; bases outside gene matches: 21. The CDR3 has 17 residues. Germline assignment: CDR1 SQVTM and CDR2 ANQGSEA. The CDR3 reads CSAPGPPQGGMTTEAFF. DNA for the CDR3: TGCAGCGCCCCCGGGCCTCCTCAGGGGGGGATGACCACTGAAGCTTTCTTT.

This clonotype was recorded at least ten times. The chain is built from TRBV6-6 and TRBJ2-7; 7 nucleotides line up with TRBD2. Losses at the gene ends were 5 bases for V and 3 bases for J; bases not matched to a gene: 7. The length of the CDR3 is 14 residues. CDR1 is MNHNY and CDR2 is SVGAGI in the germline V gene (reference sequence). This chain's CDR3 is CASSREGRNYEQYV. The CDR3 DNA follows: TGTGCCAGCAGTAGGGAGGGGAGAAACTACGAGCAGTACGTC.

CDR3 nucleotides: TGTGCCAGCAGCCGTGCGGGGGGCACAGATACGCAGTATTTT. It encodes CASSRAGGTDTQYF. The chain joins TRBV7-6 to TRBJ2-3, with TRBD2 matching over 7 bases. After removal of 5 bases from V and 1 base from J, the junction contained 3 bases not matched to a gene. Germline loops: CDR1 SGHVS, CDR2 FNYEAQ. This CDR3 is 14 amino acids long.

The chain couples TRBV6-6 to TRBJ2-5; 7 bases line up with TRBD2. This CDR3 has 13 residues. The V gene's germline CDR1 is MNHNY and CDR2 SVGAGI (reference sequence). V lost 10 bases to trimming and J lost 5 bases; unmatched junction nucleotides: 10. DNA for the CDR3: TGTGCCAACACTGGGGGGGGACGGGAGACCCAGTACTTC. Protein: CANTGGGRETQYF.

This clonotype has more than one count but fewer than ten. The gene calls are TRBV2 and TRBJ2-1, with TRBD1 matching 8 bases. Trimming cost V 6 bases and J 0 bases; bases outside gene matches: 10. The CDR3 spans 17 residues. CDR1 is SNHLY and CDR2 is FYNNEI in the germline V gene. The CDR3 sequence is CASSDPRQGTSYNEQFF. CDR3 DNA sequence: TGTGCCAGCAGCGACCCAAGACAGGGGACCTCCTACAATGAGCAGTTCTTC.

This clonotype was observed a few times. This chain uses TRBV29-1 with TRBJ2-5; maybe TRBD2 (7 bases). CDR1 and CDR2 (germline): SQVTM, ANQGSEA. Trimming cost V 0 bases and J 5 bases, with 16 bases left between them. CDR3 length equals 15 residues. CDR3 loop: CSVEDLPGGGETQYF. Written as DNA, the CDR3 is TGCAGCGTTGAAGATCTTCCGGGGGGCGGTGAGACCCAGTACTTC.

As to this clonotype: One end of the junction does not line up with germline, which may come from a read error. This rearrangement joins TRBV7-6 to TRBJ2-1; TRBD2 matches 11 bases. This CDR3 is built from 16 residues. Germline lookup yields CDR1 SGHVS and CDR2 FNYEAQ. The CDR3 DNA reads as TGTACCAGCAGTTTTAGCGGGGGGGTCTCCTACAATGAGCAGTTCTTC. Its protein is CTSSFSGGVSYNEQFF.

The CDR3 loop is CASSEGTRRKAFF. The CDR3 nucleotides are TGTGCCAGCAGTGAAGGGACAAGGCGGAAGGCTTTCTTT. The chain employs TRBV2 and TRBJ1-1; a weak D match, TRBD1 (5 bases). Germline CDR1 SNHLY, CDR2 FYNNEI. The CDR3 contains 13 residues. Deletions cut 1 base from V and 11 bases from J, with 14 bases between. The full variable domain, completed using reference TRBV2 and TRBJ1-1, is EPEVTQTPSHQVTQMGQEVILRCVPISNHLYFYWYRQILGQKVEFLVSFYNNEISEKSEIFDDQFSVERPDGSNFTLKIRSTKLEDSAMYFCASSEGTRRKAFFGQGTRLTVV.

This chain uses TRBV6-2 or TRBV6-3 with TRBJ2-7; D might be TRBD2 (5 bases). The germline gives CDR1 MNHEY, CDR2 SVGEGT. V lost 7 bases and J lost 6, with 10 bases in between. This CDR3 contains 11 residues. Written as DNA, the CDR3 is TGTGCCAGCAACGGTGGAGGCGAGCAGTACTTC. Its translation: CASNGGGEQYF.

Only a few counts were recorded for this clonotype. The chain joins TRBV5-1 to TRBJ2-3; no firm D call. V shed 4 bases and J shed 0 bases, with 12 bases lying between them. The germline CDR1 and CDR2 sequences are SGHRS and YFSETQ. CDR3 length equals 15 residues. CDR3: CASSLRRASTDTQYF. CDR3 DNA: TGCGCCAGCAGCCTCCGACGTGCTAGCACAGATACGCAGTATTTT.

V usage is TRBV6-5 and J usage is TRBJ2-5; D remains unclear. The CDR3 has 14 residues. Germline CDR1 reads MNHEY; CDR2 reads SVGAGI. Trimming removed 7 bases at V and 5 bases at J, with 17 bases between. The CDR3 reads CASTSEVADETQYF. CDR3 DNA: TGTGCCAGCACAAGTGAGGTTGCAGACGAGACCCAGTACTTC.

With regard to this clonotype: A much more abundant neighbour one base away suggests this may be a read error. The chain couples TRBV29-1 to TRBJ1-2, with D perhaps matching TRBD1 (5 bases). The germline V gene encodes CDR1 SQVTM and CDR2 ANQGSEA. The V end lost 3 bases, the J end lost 3 bases, and 8 bases lay between the germline ends. CDR3 length: 12 residues. CDR3 region: CSVEGRHYGYTF. The CDR3 nucleotides are TGCAGCGTTGAGGGACGGCACTATGGCTACACCTTC.

About this clonotype itself: This sequence may be a read error, since a much larger clone differs from it by one base. The chain uses TRBV7-6 and TRBJ2-1, with TRBD1 as a possible D gene (6 bases). The CDR3 covers 17 residues. V lost 5 bases, J lost 2 bases, and 19 bases lay in between. CDR1 and CDR2 from the germline V gene are SGHVS and FNYEAQ. CDR3 sequence reads: CASSLSTGHFTYNEQFF. The CDR3 DNA is TGTGCCAGCAGCCTATCAACAGGGCACTTCACCTACAATGAGCAGTTCTTC.

The V and J genes are TRBV29-1 and TRBJ2-1; D possibly uses TRBD1 or TRBD2 (6 bases each). Germline values: CDR1 SQVTM, CDR2 ANQGSEA. This CDR3 region has 14 residues. V lost 7 bases, J lost 10 bases, and 23 bases lay in between. In DNA, the CDR3 is TGCAGCGGAGAGCTAGGGGGGTCGGCGGGGGAGCAGTTCTTC. It translates to CSGELGGSAGEQFF.

This chain joins TRBV5-1 and TRBJ1-1; a weak D match, TRBD1 (6 bases). The ends were cut back, 4 bases at V and 4 bases at J, with 23 bases in the middle. Germline V gives CDR1 SGHRS, CDR2 YFSETQ. The CDR3 runs 17 residues. The CDR3 nucleotides are TGCGCCAGCAGCCCGCTGGAGGGGGGGGCGCAGGGCACTGAAGCTTTCTTT. This translates into CASSPLEGGAQGTEAFF.

This clonotype was found a few times. This sequence joins TRBV19 and TRBJ1-2; possible D gene TRBD1, 6 bases. Looked up from germline, CDR1 is LNHDA and CDR2 is SQIVND (reference sequence). This CDR3 has 15 residues. The V gene lost 2 bases and the J gene lost 4 bases, with 14 bases spanning the gap. The CDR3 coding sequence is TGTGCCAGTAGTATATGGACAGAAAATTTCTATGGCTACACCTTC. Residues: CASSIWTENFYGYTF.